The present T cell receptor beta chain was sequenced within a study of cytomegalovirus exposure and HLA in healthy donors. Healthy bone marrow donors made up the donor group. PCR was performed using 60 Vbeta and 13 Jbeta primers. The repertoire was sequenced with immunoSEQ multiplex PCR; TCRdb's copy has only in-frame clones and lacks some. The sample has 120,000 or so clones, about four fifths seen once; the top ten hold about 3.9%. The CDR3 covers 15 residues. Germline V gene lookup returns CDR1 SGHVS and CDR2 FQNEAQ. Trimming left V 5 bases short and J 2 bases short, with 13 bases between. This clone was seen only a few times. Its target is not known. Points from the study as a whole: TCR beta V segments were, for the most part, productive about 90% or about 30% of the time in an earlier analysis. Versus the approximately 720-donor mean, an Asian-associated ancestry cluster reportedly showed fewer N-insertions in a later analysis. Reported performance of the classifier showed diagnosis of cytomegalovirus status with high specificity and sensitivity.

The sequenced sample consisted of PBMCs. The V gene is TRBV7-8, the J gene TRBJ2-1; weak D call: TRBD2 (6 bases). This receptor was identified in a woman in her 40s in good health and CMV-seropositive. The CDR3 sequence is CASSPRDLTYNEQFF. CDR3 nucleotide sequence: TGTGCCAGCAGCCCCCGGGACTTAACCTACAATGAGCAGTTCTTC.